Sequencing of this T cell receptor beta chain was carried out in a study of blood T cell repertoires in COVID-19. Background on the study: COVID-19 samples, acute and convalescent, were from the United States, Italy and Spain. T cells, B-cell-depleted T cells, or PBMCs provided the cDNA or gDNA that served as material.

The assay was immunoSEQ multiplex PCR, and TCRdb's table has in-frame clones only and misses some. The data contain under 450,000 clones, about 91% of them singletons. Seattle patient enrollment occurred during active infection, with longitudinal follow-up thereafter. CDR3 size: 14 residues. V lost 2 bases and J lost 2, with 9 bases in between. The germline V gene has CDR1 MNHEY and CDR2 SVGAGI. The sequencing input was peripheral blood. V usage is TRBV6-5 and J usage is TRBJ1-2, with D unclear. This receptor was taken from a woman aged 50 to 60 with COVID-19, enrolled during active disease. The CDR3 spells CASSYNSPNYGYTF. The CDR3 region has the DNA TGTGCCAGCAGTTACAATTCCCCGAACTATGGCTACACCTTC.